The 23 T cell receptor beta chains below all came from one sample that was sequenced in a study of identical twins. TCRdb passed the 5' RACE reads through MiXCR, listing each CDR3 protein once. The sample contains a few hundred thousand distinct CDR3 sequences, nearly 10% of which appear only once. These data were also reused for a study on yellow fever vaccine responses in identical twins.

The sequenced sample was PBMCs. These receptors all stem from a woman aged 18-29 years in good health.

The CDR3: CSVGELNTGELFF. For the CDR3, the DNA is TGCAGCGTCGGAGAACTGAACACCGGGGAGCTGTTTTTT. The gene calls are TRBV29-1 and TRBJ2-2; D is ambiguous. This CDR3 comprises 13 residues. The ends were cut back, 6 bases at V and 1 base at J, with 9 bases in the middle. Germline V gene data show CDR1 as SQVTM and CDR2 as ANQGSEA.

A word on this clonotype: The germline gene is not matched at one end of the junction; a read error may be the cause. The chain joins TRBV29-1 to TRBJ2-1, with TRBD2 as a possible D gene (6 bases). Germline V gene data show CDR1 as SQVTM and CDR2 as ANQGSEA. CDR3 size: 9 residues. The CDR3 loop is CSVSPGGDF. The CDR3 nucleotides read TGCAGCGTCAGCCCGGGCGGGGACTTC.

This clonotype was picked up many times. The V and J genes are TRBV9 and TRBJ2-7, with TRBD1 as a possible D gene (7 bases). The germline V and J ends were trimmed by 0 bases and 1 base, with 11 bases remaining between them. The CDR3 sequence is 15 residues long. Germline V gives CDR1 SGDLS, CDR2 YYNGEE. The CDR3 sequence is CASSVGRGRSYEQYF. CDR3 in DNA: TGTGCCAGCAGCGTAGGGAGGGGGCGGTCCTACGAGCAGTACTTC.

This clonotype has just a few counts. The V and J genes are TRBV7-9 and TRBJ2-3; 9 nucleotides line up with TRBD2. This CDR3 is built from 16 residues. J lost 1 base, V lost 3 bases, and 5 bases had no gene match. Germline assignment: CDR1 SEHNR and CDR2 FQNEAQ (reference sequence). The CDR3 here is CASSFSQRGGTDTQYF. As DNA, the CDR3 is TGTGCCAGCAGCTTTTCCCAGCGGGGGGGCACAGATACGCAGTATTTT.

This rearrangement joins TRBV7-6 to TRBJ2-7; D possibly matches TRBD1 or TRBD2 (5 bases each). This CDR3 is 20 amino acids long. V lost 5 bases to trimming and J lost 6 bases, with 35 bases between them. Germline-derived CDR1 and CDR2 are SGHVS and FNYEAQ. This CDR3 reads CASSPGTAPFSSALLGEQYF. The CDR3 DNA follows: TGTGCCAGCAGCCCCGGGACGGCACCCTTTTCCAGTGCCCTTTTGGGCGAGCAGTACTTC.

This rearrangement joins TRBV5-1 to TRBJ2-5, with D unresolved. Germline V gene lookup returns CDR1 SGHRS and CDR2 YFSETQ. V was pared by 1 base and J by 3 bases, with 10 bases between. The CDR3 is made up of 14 amino acids. CDR3 sequence: CASSLNPLKETQYF. DNA for the CDR3: TGCGCCAGCAGCTTGAATCCGCTGAAAGAGACCCAGTACTTC. Based on the CDR3 plus reference TRBV5-1 and TRBJ2-5, the full variable domain is KAGVTQTPRYLIKTRGQQVTLSCSPISGHRSVSWYQQTPGQGLQFLFEYFSETQRNKGNFPGRFSGRQFSNSRSEMNVSTLELGDSALYLCASSLNPLKETQYFGPGTRLLVL.

This clonotype was recorded at least ten times. The rearrangement joins TRBV7-3 to TRBJ1-1; 7 bases are a match to TRBD1. Trimming at V came to 3 bases and at J to 3 bases, leaving 1 base not matched to a gene. This CDR3 has 13 residues. From germline, CDR1 is SGHTA and CDR2 FQGTGA. The DNA of the CDR3 is TGTGCCAGCAGCTTCGGACAGGACACTGAAGCTTTCTTT. Protein: CASSFGQDTEAFF.

The chain recombines TRBV7-2 with TRBJ2-1; D call uncertain. V dropped 1 base and J dropped 5 bases, with 12 bases sitting between them. CDR1 is SGHTA and CDR2 is FQGNSA in the germline V gene. This CDR3 is 15 amino acids long. The CDR3 region is CASSLDLPVHNEQFF. The CDR3 DNA reads TGTGCCAGCAGCTTAGATCTCCCAGTCCACAATGAGCAGTTCTTC.

This clonotype showed up just a few times. The rearrangement joins TRBV12-3 or TRBV12-4 to TRBJ2-1; D could derive from TRBD1 or TRBD2 (5 bases each). Between the trimmed V and J ends, which lost 8 bases and 0 bases, there was a span of 11 bases. The CDR3 spans 14 residues. CDR3 sequence: CASGAGTSYNEQFF. CDR3 coding DNA: TGTGCCAGCGGCGCAGGGACCTCCTACAATGAGCAGTTCTTC.

Ten or more counts support this clonotype. This chain links TRBV5-1 with TRBJ2-7; TRBD2 matches 15 bases. Germline V gives CDR1 SGHRS, CDR2 YFSETQ. The CDR3 totals 18 residues. Trimming at V came to 3 bases and at J to 2 bases, leaving 9 bases not matched to a gene. In DNA, the CDR3 is TGCGCCAGCAGCTCTGGACTAGCGGGGGGGGGTTCTACCTACGAGCAGTACTTC. It encodes CASSSGLAGGGSTYEQYF.

This clonotype was counted ten times or more. The genes are TRBV29-1 and TRBJ1-1; no clear D. Germline V gene data show CDR1 as SQVTM and CDR2 as ANQGSEA. This CDR3 contains 14 residues. V lost 3 bases to trimming and J lost 3 bases, with 14 bases between them. The CDR3 bases are TGCAGCGTTGATCTGGACCCAAAGTACACTGAAGCTTTCTTT. It yields the protein CSVDLDPKYTEAFF.

The chain recombines TRBV7-9 with TRBJ1-2; D gene ambiguous. Germline-derived CDR1 and CDR2 are SEHNR and FQNEAQ (reference sequence). Trimming shortened V by 1 base and J by 3 bases, and 6 bases separated the two germline ends. The CDR3 spans 13 residues. The CDR3 protein is CASSLESYYGYTF. The CDR3 DNA reads TGTGCCAGCAGCTTAGAATCCTACTATGGCTACACCTTC.

The V gene is TRBV20-1, the J gene TRBJ2-1; 8 bases agree with TRBD1. CDR1 and CDR2 from the germline V gene are DFQATT and SNEGSKA (reference sequence). This CDR3 is built from 14 residues. V gave up 6 bases and J gave up 2 bases; unmatched junction bases: 6. The CDR3 DNA sequence: TGCAGTGCGGCGGGACAGGACACCTACAATGAGCAGTTCTTC. It yields the protein CSAAGQDTYNEQFF.

Many counts were recorded for this clonotype. The chain recombines TRBV7-8 with TRBJ1-5; the match to TRBD1 covers 9 bases. Germline assignment: CDR1 SGHVS and CDR2 FQNEAQ. The CDR3 is made up of 16 amino acids. The J segment lost 2 bases and the V segment lost 5 bases, leaving 7 bases of the junction unmatched. The CDR3: CASSKMGQGGNQPQHF. As DNA, the CDR3 is TGTGCCAGCAGCAAAATGGGACAGGGTGGCAATCAGCCCCAGCATTTT. The whole variable domain, filled in from reference TRBV7-8 and TRBJ1-5, reads GAGVSQSPRYKVAKRGQDVALRCDPISGHVSLFWYQQALGQGPEFLTYFQNEAQLDKSGLPSDRFFAERPEGSVSTLKIQRTQQEDSAVYLCASSKMGQGGNQPQHFGDGTRLSIL.

This clonotype was seen a handful of times. The CDR3 bases are TGTGCCAGCATCGAGGGGGACTATGAGACCCAGTACTTC. It translates to CASIEGDYETQYF. The chain joins TRBV2 to TRBJ2-5; D is possibly TRBD2 (7 bases). The CDR3 runs 13 residues. V lost 7 bases to trimming and J lost 5 bases, with 14 bases between them. Germline CDR1 and CDR2: SNHLY and FYNNEI.

This clonotype has a handful of counts. The chain couples TRBV5-1 to TRBJ2-7; possibly TRBD2 for D (6 bases). V lost 0 bases and J lost 1, with 14 bases in between. The CDR3 sequence is 16 residues long. Looked up from germline, CDR1 is SGHRS and CDR2 is YFSETQ. CDR3 nucleotides: TGCGCCAGCAGCTTGGTATTATCGGGGGAATCCTACGAGCAGTACTTC. Protein product: CASSLVLSGESYEQYF.

The chain combines TRBV29-1 with TRBJ2-7, with D possibly TRBD1 on 6 matching bases. The CDR3 is 16 amino acids. The V and J ends lost 2 bases and 1 base respectively, with 18 bases between them. Germline V gene lookup returns CDR1 SQVTM and CDR2 ANQGSEA. The CDR3 DNA reads TGCAGCGTTGAACTTTCGCGGCAGGGGCTATCCTACGAGCAGTACTTC. Its translation: CSVELSRQGLSYEQYF.

This clonotype was picked up a small number of times. The genes are TRBV14 and TRBJ2-5; D possibly matches TRBD1 or TRBD2 (5 bases each). This CDR3 has 14 residues. V gave up 5 bases and J gave up 5 bases, with 15 bases separating them. Looked up from germline, CDR1 is SGHDN and CDR2 is FVKESK. The CDR3 here is CASSEGELGETQYF. The CDR3 coding sequence is TGTGCCAGCAGCGAAGGGGAGCTGGGGGAGACCCAGTACTTC.

This chain joins TRBV9 and TRBJ1-6, with TRBD1 identical over 10 bases. Germline trimming cut 4 bases from V and 14 bases from J; bases unmatched to any gene: 9. The CDR3 sequence is 14 residues long. CDR1 SGDLS and CDR2 YYNGEE come from the germline V gene. DNA of the CDR3: TGTGCCAGCAGCACAGGGACAGGGGTTGCGGCCCTCCACTTT. Amino acid sequence: CASSTGTGVAALHF.

The V gene is TRBV12-3 or TRBV12-4, the J gene TRBJ2-1; 7 bases are shared with TRBD1. The CDR3 sequence is 14 residues long. The ends lost 6 bases at V and 7 bases at J; junction bases unmatched: 9. CDR3 residues: CASSLIGQENEQFF. The CDR3, as DNA: TGTGCCAGCAGCCTTATTGGACAGGAGAATGAGCAGTTCTTC.

The chain joins TRBV12-3 or TRBV12-4 to TRBJ1-1; 7 positions agree with TRBD1. The CDR3 is 15 amino acids. The trim removed 5 bases at V and 3 bases at J, leaving 9 bases unmatched. The CDR3 here is CASSTRQGRYTEAFF. The DNA for the CDR3 is TGTGCCAGCAGTACCCGACAGGGCCGCTACACTGAAGCTTTCTTT.

This clonotype was counted at least ten times. The rearrangement uses TRBV2 and TRBJ2-6, with a possible D match to TRBD2 (6 bases). V lost 7 bases to trimming and J lost 2 bases, with 15 bases between them. The CDR3 totals 16 residues. Germline V gene data show CDR1 as SNHLY and CDR2 as FYNNEI. DNA of the CDR3: TGTGCCAGCAAATCTCGGGGGACCACTGGGGCCAACGTCCTGACTTTC. This encodes CASKSRGTTGANVLTF.

This chain connects TRBV2 to TRBJ2-6; D gene ambiguous. The V gene lost 4 bases and the J gene lost 1 base, with 5 bases spanning the gap. CDR1 and CDR2 from the germline V gene are SNHLY and FYNNEI. The CDR3 has 14 amino acids. DNA for the CDR3: TGTGCCAGCAGTGTTAGATCTGGGGCCAACGTCCTGACTTTC. Its translation: CASSVRSGANVLTF.